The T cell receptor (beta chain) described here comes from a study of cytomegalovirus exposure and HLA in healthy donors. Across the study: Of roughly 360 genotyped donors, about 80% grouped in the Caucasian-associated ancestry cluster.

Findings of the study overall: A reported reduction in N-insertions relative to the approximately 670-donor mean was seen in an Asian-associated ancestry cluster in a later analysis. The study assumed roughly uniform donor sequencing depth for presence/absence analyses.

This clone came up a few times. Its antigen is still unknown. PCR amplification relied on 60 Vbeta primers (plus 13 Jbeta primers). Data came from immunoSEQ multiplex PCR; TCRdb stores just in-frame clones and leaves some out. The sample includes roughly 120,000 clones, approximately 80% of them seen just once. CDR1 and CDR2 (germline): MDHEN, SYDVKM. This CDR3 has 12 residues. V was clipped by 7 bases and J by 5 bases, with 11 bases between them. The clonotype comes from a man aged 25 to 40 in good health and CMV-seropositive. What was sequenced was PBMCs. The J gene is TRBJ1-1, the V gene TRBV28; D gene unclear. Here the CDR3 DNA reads TGTGCCAGCACCTCGGGTGGGACTGAAGCTTTCTTT. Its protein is CASTSGGTEAFF.